Detailed here is one T cell receptor (beta chain). Antigen specificity is unknown. The sample belongs to a study of siplizumab effects on memory and regulatory T cells. The CDR3 extends over 14 amino acids. Trimming left V 5 bases short and J 6 bases short, with 15 bases between. Germline CDR1 reads SGHVS; CDR2 reads FQNEAQ. Data came from immunoSEQ multiplex PCR; TCRdb stores just in-frame clones and leaves some out. The repertoire holds some 100,000 clones, with about 91% as singletons. Study-wide points: Naive T cells seemed more diverse than memory cells and seemed major alloresponse contributors.

The rearrangement joins TRBV7-8 to TRBJ2-3, with D possibly matching TRBD2 (5 bases). The sequence was collected from a human donor in good health. Sequenced input: Tregs sorted from blood. CDR3 sequence (DNA): TGTGCCAGCAGCCGGACTCCCTTTGGGGATACGCAGTATTTT. Translating it yields CASSRTPFGDTQYF.